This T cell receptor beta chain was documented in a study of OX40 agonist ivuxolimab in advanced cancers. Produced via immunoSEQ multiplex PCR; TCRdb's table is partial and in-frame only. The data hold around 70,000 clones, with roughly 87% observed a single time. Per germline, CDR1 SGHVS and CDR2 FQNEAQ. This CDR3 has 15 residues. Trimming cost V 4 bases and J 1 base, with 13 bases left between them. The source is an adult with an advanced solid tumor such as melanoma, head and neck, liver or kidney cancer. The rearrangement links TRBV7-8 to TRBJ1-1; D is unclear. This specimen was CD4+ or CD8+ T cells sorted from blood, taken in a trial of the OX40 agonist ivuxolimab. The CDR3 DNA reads TGTGCCAGCAGCTATCAATGGACGGCGAACACTGAAGCTTTCTTT. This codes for CASSYQWTANTEAFF.